Below, 5 T cell receptor beta chains from the same sample are listed, as sequenced in a study of spatial heterogeneity in lung cancer. Time point indicated: blood at routine non-recurrence follow-up after resection. Each CDR3 protein is one row after TCRdb ran MiXCR on the 5' RACE reads. The sample includes 39,000 or so distinct CDR3 sequences, about 10% of them seen just once. The specimen was PBMCs, collected at follow-up. These receptors all stem from a female donor with early-stage non-small cell lung cancer.

This clonotype has a handful of counts. The rearrangement joins TRBV20-1 to TRBJ2-5, with 7 positions matching TRBD2. CDR1 and CDR2 from the germline V gene are DFQATT and SNEGSKA (reference sequence). This CDR3 has 16 residues. V lost 4 bases to trimming and J lost 3 bases; unmatched junction nucleotides: 14. CDR3 in DNA: TGCAGTGCTATCGGGGAGGGGTCAGCGGGGAAAGAGACCCAGTACTTC. Its translation: CSAIGEGSAGKETQYF.

This clonotype was counted ten times or more. This chain links TRBV27 with TRBJ1-5, with no clear D. Trimming took off 2 bases at V and 2 bases at J, with 10 bases between the two ends. Germline loops: CDR1 MNHEY, CDR2 SMNVEV (reference sequence). The CDR3 runs 15 residues. CDR3 in amino acids: CASSLTVEGNQPQHF. The CDR3 DNA sequence: TGTGCCAGCAGTTTAACGGTGGAGGGCAATCAGCCCCAGCATTTT.

This clonotype showed up many times. The CDR3 loop reads CASSLATSGGDTQYF. CDR3 nucleotide sequence: TGTGCCAGCAGCTTAGCGACTAGCGGGGGAGATACGCAGTATTTT. The V call is TRBV11-2, the J call TRBJ2-3, with TRBD2 matching over 12 bases. Germline V gene data show CDR1 as SGHAT and CDR2 as FQNNGV. This CDR3 spans 15 amino acids. The J segment lost 5 bases and the V segment lost 1 base, leaving 1 base of the junction unmatched.

This clonotype was seen many times. The rearrangement joins TRBV12-3 or TRBV12-4 to TRBJ2-1, with D possibly TRBD1 on 6 matching bases. This CDR3 comprises 13 residues. Trimming removed 0 bases at V and 9 bases at J, with 9 bases between. The CDR3 nucleotides are TGTGCCAGCAGTTTAGCGGGGGCTCGTGAGCAGTTCTTC. Translated, it gives CASSLAGAREQFF.

This clonotype was counted many times. The CDR3 sequence: CASSLVGNEQFF. The CDR3 nucleotides read TGTGCCAGCAGTTTAGTCGGGAATGAGCAGTTCTTC. This chain joins TRBV12-3 or TRBV12-4 and TRBJ2-1; D uncertain. Trimming took 1 base from V and 7 from J, leaving 5 bases between them. The CDR3 has 12 amino acids.